This TCR beta chain appears in the sequencing data of a study of PD-1 blockade in mismatch repair-deficient tumors. Overall study results and limits: Tumor-resident clones, often absent from pretreatment blood, expanded after pembrolizumab and then contracted.

V gave up 5 bases and J gave up 2 bases; unmatched junction bases: 6. Germline lookup yields CDR1 MNHNS and CDR2 SASEGT. This CDR3 has 15 amino acids. With regard to this clone: As yet, its antigen is unknown.

Every patient had mismatch repair deficiency by PCR or immunohistochemistry. TCRs were sequenced from a few patients responding to pembrolizumab. Sequenced by immunoSEQ multiplex PCR; TCRdb stores in-frame clones only, minus some. The data show approximately 40,000 clones, 79% seen once. The chain links TRBV6-1 to TRBJ2-1; 7 bases fit TRBD1. The material sequenced was peripheral blood, taken 4 weeks after starting pembrolizumab. The source of this sequence is an adult with mismatch repair-deficient cancer. The CDR3 nucleotides read TGTGCCAGCAGTTGGGACAGTGTAACCTACAATGAGCAGTTCTTC. Its translation is CASSWDSVTYNEQFF.